This section outlines one TCR beta chain sequence together with its context. These data are taken from a study of blood T cell repertoires in COVID-19. Study information: The origin of the acute and convalescent COVID-19 samples was the United States, Italy and Spain. In each case, the material was cDNA or gDNA derived from T cells, B-cell-depleted T cells, or PBMCs.

Assignment of participants to cohorts was predicated upon participant-reported clinical history. Sequencing used immunoSEQ multiplex PCR; TCRdb keeps in-frame clones, though not all of them. This table has some 180,000 clones, approximately 89% appearing once. The clonotype originates from a man aged 35 to 55 who had recovered from COVID-19. Material for sequencing was PBMCs or T cells enriched from blood (not recorded which).

The CDR3 region has the DNA TGTGCCAGTGGAAAACAGGGTGAAGAGACCCAGTACTTC. Its protein product is CASGKQGEETQYF. This chain links TRBV19 with TRBJ2-5; the D gene is possibly TRBD1 (6 bases). V was shortened by 8 bases and J by 3 bases, with 13 bases between the two germline ends. Germline V gives CDR1 LNHDA, CDR2 SQIVND (reference sequence). The CDR3 length is 13 residues.